Below are 23 T cell receptor beta chains sequenced from a single sample in a study of cytomegalovirus exposure and HLA in healthy donors. Assay used: immunoSEQ multiplex PCR; TCRdb lists only in-frame clones, some missing. The sample has approximately 200,000 clones; approximately 86% are singletons. The sequenced sample consisted of PBMCs. The receptors shown here come from a woman aged 18-29 years in good health and CMV-seronegative.

The chain is built from TRBV4-1 and TRBJ1-5; D remains unclear. The ends were cut back, 2 bases at V and 4 bases at J, with 3 bases in the middle. CDR1 is MGHRA and CDR2 is YSYEKL in the germline V gene. CDR3 length: 12 amino acids. The CDR3 is CASSQPNQPQHF. CDR3 in DNA: TGCGCCAGCAGCCAACCTAATCAGCCCCAGCATTTT.

This clone has only a few counts. V is TRBV27 and J is TRBJ2-1; 8 bases map to TRBD2. The CDR3 has 16 residues. Germline V gene sequence: CDR1 MNHEY, CDR2 SMNVEV (reference sequence). Trimming removed 3 bases from V and 6 bases from J; junction bases left unmatched: 10. The DNA of the CDR3 is TGTGCCAGCAGTTTTTCCAGCGGGAGTATCGGCAATGAGCAGTTCTTC. Translation: CASSFSSGSIGNEQFF.

The chain joins TRBV30 to TRBJ2-1; D call uncertain. The CDR3 spans 11 residues. Germline V CDR1 and CDR2: GTSNPN, SVGIG (reference sequence). V lost 2 bases to trimming and J lost 6 bases, with 5 bases between them. The CDR3 loop reads CAWSLLNEQFF. The CDR3 bases are TGTGCCTGGAGTCTACTCAATGAGCAGTTCTTC. Looking up the rest from reference TRBV30 and TRBJ2-1 gives the full variable domain: SQTIHQWPATLVQPVGSPLSLECTVEGTSNPNLYWYRQAAGRGLQLLFYSVGIGQISSEVPQNLSASRPQDRQFILSSKKLLLSDSGFYLCAWSLLNEQFFGPGTRLTVL.

The J gene is TRBJ2-1, the V gene TRBV19; 10 nucleotides align to TRBD1. Trimming at V came to 5 bases and at J to 7 bases, leaving 14 bases not matched to a gene. CDR1 is LNHDA and CDR2 is SQIVND in the germline V gene (reference sequence). The CDR3 length is 17 residues. The CDR3 sequence is CASSPAPGQGSLNEQFF. CDR3 DNA sequence: TGTGCCAGTAGTCCCGCGCCGGGACAGGGGTCCCTTAATGAGCAGTTCTTC.

The chain uses TRBV30 and TRBJ1-2; 9 nucleotides match TRBD1. The junction had 2 bases not matched to a gene; V was cut back by 0 bases and J by 3 bases. This CDR3 comprises 14 residues. Germline assignment: CDR1 GTSNPN and CDR2 SVGIG (reference sequence). The CDR3 coding sequence is TGTGCCTGGAGTGTCTGGGACAGGGACTATGGCTACACCTTC. It codes for CAWSVWDRDYGYTF.

This clone was counted between two and nine times. V gene TRBV5-4 combines with J gene TRBJ2-6; TRBD1 might be the D (6 bases). The CDR3 runs 15 residues. CDR1 SGHNT and CDR2 YYREEE come from the germline V gene (reference sequence). Trimming left V 0 bases short and J 5 bases short, with 9 bases between. The DNA for the CDR3 is TGTGCCAGCAGCTTGGAACAGGGAAGGGCCAACGTCCTGACTTTC. Its translation is CASSLEQGRANVLTF.

The chain is built from TRBV5-1 and TRBJ1-1; 7 nucleotides agree with TRBD1. This CDR3 spans 14 amino acids. V was pared by 4 bases and J by 4 bases, with 7 bases of the junction left unmatched. Per the germline V gene, CDR1 is SGHRS and CDR2 is YFSETQ. CDR3 nucleotides: TGCGCCAGCAGCCTGGACAGGATGAGCACTGAAGCTTTCTTT. It yields the protein CASSLDRMSTEAFF. Full variable domain (rest looked up from reference TRBV5-1 and TRBJ1-1): KAGVTQTPRYLIKTRGQQVTLSCSPISGHRSVSWYQQTPGQGLQFLFEYFSETQRNKGNFPGRFSGRQFSNSRSEMNVSTLELGDSALYLCASSLDRMSTEAFFGQGTRLTVV.

The chain carries TRBV18 and TRBJ1-5; 9 nucleotides line up with TRBD1. Germline lookup yields CDR1 KGHSH and CDR2 LQKENI. With V trimmed by 3 bases and J by 4 bases, 4 bases remained unmatched. The CDR3 is 15 amino acids. CDR3 DNA: TGTGCCAGCTCACCCCTAGGACAGGGGAATCAGCCCCAGCATTTT. The encoded protein is CASSPLGQGNQPQHF.

This clone was recorded at least ten times. V is TRBV4-2 and J is TRBJ2-6, with D possibly being TRBD1 (6 bases). Trimming removed 0 bases from V and 2 bases from J, with 8 bases in between. Germline V lookup: CDR1 LGHNA, CDR2 YNFKEQ. The CDR3 is 16 amino acids. CDR3 coding DNA: TGTGCCAGCAGCCAAGAAACAGGGACTGGGGCCAACGTCCTGACTTTC. It is translated as CASSQETGTGANVLTF.

This chain links TRBV10-2 with TRBJ2-1; possible D gene TRBD2, 6 bases. Germline assignment: CDR1 WSHSY and CDR2 SAAADI. The CDR3 is 14 residues long. V dropped 4 bases and J dropped 3 bases, with 10 bases sitting between them. Here the CDR3 DNA reads TGCGCCAGCAGTGGGCTAGCGAACTACAATGAGCAGTTCTTC. Translating it yields CASSGLANYNEQFF.

The chain joins TRBV7-8 to TRBJ2-7; 8 bases match TRBD1. CDR1 is SGHVS and CDR2 is FQNEAQ in the germline V gene. Trimming cost V 5 bases and J 2 bases; bases outside gene matches: 14. The CDR3 covers 17 residues. CDR3 region: CASSLLRQGTQTYEQYF. Written as DNA, the CDR3 is TGTGCCAGCAGCCTACTTAGACAGGGGACCCAAACCTACGAGCAGTACTTC.

This clone has just one count. This sequence joins TRBV19 and TRBJ2-3; possibly TRBD2 for D (6 bases). Per the germline V gene, CDR1 is LNHDA and CDR2 is SQIVND (reference sequence). The V and J ends lost 7 bases and 3 bases respectively, with 17 bases between them. The CDR3 is made up of 15 amino acids. The CDR3 DNA is TGTGCCAGTAAAAGGGACTTTTATAGAACAGATACGCAGTATTTT. Its protein is CASKRDFYRTDTQYF.

The chain is built from TRBV15 and TRBJ2-7; D perhaps matches TRBD2 (7 bases). This CDR3 has 11 amino acids. Trimming removed 5 bases from V and 12 bases from J, with 14 bases in between. The germline gives CDR1 LNHNV, CDR2 YYDKDF (reference sequence). For the CDR3, the DNA is TGTGCCACCAGCTCCGGGGGGCCTCGGTACTTC. Its protein is CATSSGGPRYF.

This clone is a singleton in its sample. This chain uses TRBV5-6 with TRBJ2-3, with a tentative D call TRBD2 (6 bases). With 4 bases removed from V and 2 bases from J, the gap between germline ends came to 14 bases. This CDR3 comprises 15 residues. Germline-derived CDR1 and CDR2 are SGHDT and YYEEEE. The DNA of the CDR3 is TGTGCCAGCAGCCTCTCCGGAGGGGCCACAGATACGCAGTATTTT. Residues: CASSLSGGATDTQYF.

Only one count was recorded for this clone. The chain has TRBV27 and TRBJ1-2; D perhaps matches TRBD1 (6 bases). This CDR3 spans 12 amino acids. Germline lookup yields CDR1 MNHEY and CDR2 SMNVEV (reference sequence). V lost 6 bases, J lost 8 bases, and 13 bases lay in between. CDR3 in DNA: TGTGCCAGCAGACAGGGCACTCTCGGCTACACCTTC. It yields the protein CASRQGTLGYTF.

The chain recombines TRBV29-1 with TRBJ2-1, with 8 bases identical to TRBD2. V dropped 7 bases and J dropped 8; count of bases not matched to a gene: 16. CDR3 length: 15 amino acids. The germline V gene has CDR1 SQVTM and CDR2 ANQGSEA. The CDR3 protein is CSGRVGGGRNDEQFF. In nucleotides, the CDR3 is TGCAGCGGCCGAGTGGGGGGCGGGAGGAACGATGAGCAGTTCTTC.

The chain has TRBV14 and TRBJ2-2; perhaps TRBD1 as D (6 bases). Germline values: CDR1 SGHDN, CDR2 FVKESK. CDR3 length: 16 residues. Trimming cost V 4 bases and J 5 bases, with 17 bases left between them. CDR3 loop: CASSLTPGVGTGELFF. CDR3 nucleotides: TGTGCCAGCAGCCTCACCCCAGGGGTGGGAACCGGGGAGCTGTTTTTT.

The V call is TRBV10-3, the J call TRBJ2-7; a possible D gene is TRBD2 (5 bases). Germline V lookup: CDR1 ENHRY, CDR2 SYGVKD. The CDR3 extends over 13 amino acids. V was shortened by 10 bases and J by 6 bases, with 19 bases between the two germline ends. The CDR3 protein is CATQLVSAVEQYF. The CDR3 nucleotides read TGTGCCACACAACTAGTCTCGGCGGTCGAGCAGTACTTC.

V and J are TRBV4-1 and TRBJ1-5, with a tentative D call TRBD1 (5 bases). V lost 3 bases and J 5 bases, leaving 14 bases between the germline ends. CDR1 and CDR2 (germline): MGHRA, YSYEKL. This CDR3 has 15 residues. CDR3 in amino acids: CASSHYPGSDQPQHF. The CDR3 DNA reads as TGCGCCAGCAGCCACTATCCAGGGTCGGATCAGCCCCAGCATTTT.

V gene TRBV6-7 combines with J gene TRBJ2-2; D is uncertain. TRBV6-7 is filed as an ORF, its function uncertain. V was clipped by 7 bases and J by 0 bases, with 21 bases between them. The length of the CDR3 is 18 residues. CDR3 nucleotide sequence: TGTGCCAGCATTATAAACCAAAACGACAAACCGAACACCGGGGAGCTGTTTTTT. Protein sequence: CASIINQNDKPNTGELFF.

The count of this clone is one. This chain connects TRBV5-5 to TRBJ2-7; 7 positions agree with TRBD1. V was pared by 2 bases and J by 5 bases, with 7 bases of the junction left unmatched. Germline V CDR1 and CDR2: SGHKS, YYEKEE (reference sequence). There are 14 residues in the CDR3. The CDR3 sequence: CASSFGTAGNEQYF. DNA for the CDR3: TGTGCCAGCAGCTTCGGGACAGCTGGGAACGAGCAGTACTTC.

This clone was seen only once. J is TRBJ2-7 and V is TRBV7-2; D uncertain. This CDR3 contains 14 residues. V was cut by 1 base and J by 2 bases, with 9 bases left in between. Germline V lookup: CDR1 SGHTA, CDR2 FQGNSA. CDR3 DNA: TGTGCCAGCAGCTTAGATGGAGCCGCCTACGAGCAGTACTTC. This sequence encodes CASSLDGAAYEQYF.

For the CDR3, the DNA is TGTGCCAGCAGTTTACAGGGTGGCACTGAAGCTTTCTTT. Its protein is CASSLQGGTEAFF. V and J are TRBV27 and TRBJ1-1, with a possible D match to TRBD1 (5 bases). Germline V gives CDR1 MNHEY, CDR2 SMNVEV (reference sequence). The CDR3 runs to 13 residues. Trimming took 2 bases from V and 4 from J, leaving 8 bases between them.